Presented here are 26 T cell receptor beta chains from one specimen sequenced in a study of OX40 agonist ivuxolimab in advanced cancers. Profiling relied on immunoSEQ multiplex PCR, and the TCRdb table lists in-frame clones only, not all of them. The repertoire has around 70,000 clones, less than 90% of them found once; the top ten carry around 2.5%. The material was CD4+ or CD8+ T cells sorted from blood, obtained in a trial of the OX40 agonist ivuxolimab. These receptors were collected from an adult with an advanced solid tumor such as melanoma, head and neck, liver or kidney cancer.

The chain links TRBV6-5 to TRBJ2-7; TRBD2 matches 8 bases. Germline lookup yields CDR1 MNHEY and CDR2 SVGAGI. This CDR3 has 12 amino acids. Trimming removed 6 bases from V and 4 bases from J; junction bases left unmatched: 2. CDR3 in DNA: TGTGCCAGCAGGACGGGAGGGTACGAGCAGTACTTC. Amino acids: CASRTGGYEQYF.

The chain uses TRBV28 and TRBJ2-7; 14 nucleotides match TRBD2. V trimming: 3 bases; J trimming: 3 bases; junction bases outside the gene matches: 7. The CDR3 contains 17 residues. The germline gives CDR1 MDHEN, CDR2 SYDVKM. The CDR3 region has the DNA TGTGCCAGCAGTTTCGGGTACGGGACTAGCGGGAGCTACGAGCAGTACTTC. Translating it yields CASSFGYGTSGSYEQYF.

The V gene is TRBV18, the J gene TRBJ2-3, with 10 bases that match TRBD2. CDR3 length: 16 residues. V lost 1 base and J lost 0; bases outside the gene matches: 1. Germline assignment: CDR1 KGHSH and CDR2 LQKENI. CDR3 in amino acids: CASSPQGLASTDTQYF. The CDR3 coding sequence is TGTGCCAGCTCACCACAGGGACTAGCGAGCACAGATACGCAGTATTTT.

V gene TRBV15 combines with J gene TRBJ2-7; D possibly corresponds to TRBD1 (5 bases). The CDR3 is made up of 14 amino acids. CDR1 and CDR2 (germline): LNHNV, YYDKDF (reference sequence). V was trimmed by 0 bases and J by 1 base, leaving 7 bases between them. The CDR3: CATSRDRVSYEQYF. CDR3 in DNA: TGTGCCACCAGCAGAGACAGGGTTTCCTACGAGCAGTACTTC.

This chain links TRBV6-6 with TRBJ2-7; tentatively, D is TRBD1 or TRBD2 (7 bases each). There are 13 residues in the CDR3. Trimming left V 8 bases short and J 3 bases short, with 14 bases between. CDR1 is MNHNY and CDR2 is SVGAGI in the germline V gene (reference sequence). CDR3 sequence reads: CASGGDRLYEQYF. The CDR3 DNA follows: TGTGCCAGCGGGGGGGACAGACTCTACGAGCAGTACTTC.

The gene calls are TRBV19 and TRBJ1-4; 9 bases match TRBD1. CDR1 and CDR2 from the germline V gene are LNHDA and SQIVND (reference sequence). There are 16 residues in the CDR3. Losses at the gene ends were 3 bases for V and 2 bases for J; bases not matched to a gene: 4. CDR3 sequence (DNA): TGTGCCAGTAGTATGGACAGGGGAGGGACTAATGAAAAACTGTTTTTT. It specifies CASSMDRGGTNEKLFF.

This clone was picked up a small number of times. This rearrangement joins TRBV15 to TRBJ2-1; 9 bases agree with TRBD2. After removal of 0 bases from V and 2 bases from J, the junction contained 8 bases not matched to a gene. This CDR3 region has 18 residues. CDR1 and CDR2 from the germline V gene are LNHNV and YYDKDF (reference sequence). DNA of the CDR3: TGTGCCACCAGCAGAGAAAGGGCGGGAGGGCCTCCCTACAATGAGCAGTTCTTC. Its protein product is CATSRERAGGPPYNEQFF.

The CDR3 bases are TGTGCCAGCTCCTTCCAGGCATCCCCTAACTATGGCTACACCTTC. Translated: CASSFQASPNYGYTF. The rearrangement joins TRBV27 to TRBJ1-2; D uncertain. CDR3 length: 15 residues. Germline V gene data show CDR1 as MNHEY and CDR2 as SMNVEV (reference sequence). Trimming shortened V by 8 bases and J by 0 bases, and 16 bases separated the two germline ends.

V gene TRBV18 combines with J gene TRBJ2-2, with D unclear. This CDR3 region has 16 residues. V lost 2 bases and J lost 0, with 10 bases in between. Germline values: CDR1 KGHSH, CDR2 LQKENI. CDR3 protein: CASSPSGGANTGELFF. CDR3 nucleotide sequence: TGTGCCAGCTCACCATCTGGCGGAGCGAACACCGGGGAGCTGTTTTTT.

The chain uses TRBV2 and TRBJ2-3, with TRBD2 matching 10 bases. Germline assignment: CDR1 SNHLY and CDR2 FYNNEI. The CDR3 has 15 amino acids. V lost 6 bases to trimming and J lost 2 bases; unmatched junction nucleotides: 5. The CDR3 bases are TGTGCCAGCAGGCAGGGACTAGCGTACACAGATACGCAGTATTTT. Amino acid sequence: CASRQGLAYTDTQYF.

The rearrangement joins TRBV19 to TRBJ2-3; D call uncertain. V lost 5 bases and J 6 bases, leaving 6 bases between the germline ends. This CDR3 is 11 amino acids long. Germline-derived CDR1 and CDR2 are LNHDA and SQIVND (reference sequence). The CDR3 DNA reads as TGTGCCAGTAGTCAAACCGATACGCAGTATTTT. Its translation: CASSQTDTQYF. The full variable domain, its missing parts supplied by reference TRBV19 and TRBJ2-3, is DGGITQSPKYLFRKEGQNVTLSCEQNLNHDAMYWYRQDPGQGLRLIYYSQIVNDFQKGDIAEGYSVSREKKESFPLTVTSAQKNPTAFYLCASSQTDTQYFGPGTRLTVL.

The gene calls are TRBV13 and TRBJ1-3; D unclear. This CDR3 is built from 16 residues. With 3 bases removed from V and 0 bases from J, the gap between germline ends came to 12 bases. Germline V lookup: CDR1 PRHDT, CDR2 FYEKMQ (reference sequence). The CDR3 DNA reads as TGTGCCAGCAGCTTGCAAACAGCTTACTCTGGAAACACCATATATTTT. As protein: CASSLQTAYSGNTIYF.

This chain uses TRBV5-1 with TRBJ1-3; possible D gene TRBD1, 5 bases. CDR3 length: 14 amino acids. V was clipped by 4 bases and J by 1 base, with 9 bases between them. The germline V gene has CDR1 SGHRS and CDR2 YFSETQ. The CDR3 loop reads CASSQGVSGNTIYF. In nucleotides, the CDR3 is TGCGCCAGCAGCCAAGGGGTATCTGGAAACACCATATATTTT.

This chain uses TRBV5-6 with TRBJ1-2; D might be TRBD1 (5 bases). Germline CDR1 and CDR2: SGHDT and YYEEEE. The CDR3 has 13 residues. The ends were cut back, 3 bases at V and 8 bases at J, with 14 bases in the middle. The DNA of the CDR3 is TGTGCCAGCAGCTCGCCACCGGGGGGGGGCTACACCTTC. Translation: CASSSPPGGGYTF.

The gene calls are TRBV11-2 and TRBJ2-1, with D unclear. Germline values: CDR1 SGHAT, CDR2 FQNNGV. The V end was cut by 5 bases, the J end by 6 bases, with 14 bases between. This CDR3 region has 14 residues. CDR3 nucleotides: TGTGCCAGCAGCCCTGAGACATTAGGCAATGAGCAGTTCTTC. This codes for CASSPETLGNEQFF.

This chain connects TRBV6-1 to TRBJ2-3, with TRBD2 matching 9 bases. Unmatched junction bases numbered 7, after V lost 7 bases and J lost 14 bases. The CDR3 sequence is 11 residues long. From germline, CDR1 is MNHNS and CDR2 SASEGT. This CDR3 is CASIVGTSTYF. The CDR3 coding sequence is TGTGCCAGCATTGTTGGGACTAGCACGTATTTT.

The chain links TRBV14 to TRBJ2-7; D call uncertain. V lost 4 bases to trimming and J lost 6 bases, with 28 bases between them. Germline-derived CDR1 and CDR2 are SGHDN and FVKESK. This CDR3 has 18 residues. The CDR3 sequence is CASSRDSDLRWANFEQYF. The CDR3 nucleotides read TGTGCCAGCAGCCGGGATTCGGACCTCCGCTGGGCTAACTTCGAGCAGTACTTC.

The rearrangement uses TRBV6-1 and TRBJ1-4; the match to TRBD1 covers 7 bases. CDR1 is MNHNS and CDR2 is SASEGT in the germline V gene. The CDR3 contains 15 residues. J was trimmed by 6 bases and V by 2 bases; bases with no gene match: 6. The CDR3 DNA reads TGTGCCAGCAGTGAATGGGGACAGACCTATGAAAAACTGTTTTTT. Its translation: CASSEWGQTYEKLFF.

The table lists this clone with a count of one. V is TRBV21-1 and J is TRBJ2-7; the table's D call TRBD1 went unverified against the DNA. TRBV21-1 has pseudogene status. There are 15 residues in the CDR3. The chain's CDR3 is CASRDDRRHSYEQYF. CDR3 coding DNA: TGTGCCAGCAGGGACGACAGGCGGCACTCCTACGAGCAGTACTTC.

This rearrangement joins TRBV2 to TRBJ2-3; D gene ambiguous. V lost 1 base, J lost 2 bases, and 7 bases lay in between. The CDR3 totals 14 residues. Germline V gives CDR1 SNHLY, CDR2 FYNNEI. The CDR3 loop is CASSEDLHTDTQYF. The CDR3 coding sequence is TGTGCCAGCAGTGAAGATTTGCACACAGATACGCAGTATTTT.

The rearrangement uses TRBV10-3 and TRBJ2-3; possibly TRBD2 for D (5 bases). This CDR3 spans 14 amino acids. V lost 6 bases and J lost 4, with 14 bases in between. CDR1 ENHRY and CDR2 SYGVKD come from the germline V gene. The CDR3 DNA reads TGTGCCATCAGCCCCACTAGTGAGGCAGATACGCAGTATTTT. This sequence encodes CAISPTSEADTQYF.

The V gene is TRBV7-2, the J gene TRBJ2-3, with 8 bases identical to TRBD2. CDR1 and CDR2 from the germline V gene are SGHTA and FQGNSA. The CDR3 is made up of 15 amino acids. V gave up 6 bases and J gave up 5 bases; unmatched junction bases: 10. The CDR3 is CASRRGTRSIDTQYF. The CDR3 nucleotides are TGTGCCAGCAGACGAGGGACTAGATCTATAGATACGCAGTATTTT.

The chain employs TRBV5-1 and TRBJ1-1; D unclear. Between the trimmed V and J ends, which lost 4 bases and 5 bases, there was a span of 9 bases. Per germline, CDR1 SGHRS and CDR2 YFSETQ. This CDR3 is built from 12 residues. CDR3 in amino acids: CASSPEGTEAFF. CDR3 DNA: TGCGCCAGCAGCCCGGAAGGGACTGAAGCTTTCTTT.

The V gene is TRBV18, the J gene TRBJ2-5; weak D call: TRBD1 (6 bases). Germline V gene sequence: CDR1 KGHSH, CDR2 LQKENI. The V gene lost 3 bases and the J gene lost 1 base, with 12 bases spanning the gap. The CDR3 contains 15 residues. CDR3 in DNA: TGTGCCAGCTCACCCGTAGGACAGATCCAAGAGACCCAGTACTTC. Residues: CASSPVGQIQETQYF.

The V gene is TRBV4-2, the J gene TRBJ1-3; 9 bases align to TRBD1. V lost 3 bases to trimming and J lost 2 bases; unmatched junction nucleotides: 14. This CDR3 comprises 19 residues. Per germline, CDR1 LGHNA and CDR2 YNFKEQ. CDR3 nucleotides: TGTGCCAGCAGCCATCCGGGACAGGGCACCCTAAGGCCTGGAAACACCATATATTTT. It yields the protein CASSHPGQGTLRPGNTIYF.

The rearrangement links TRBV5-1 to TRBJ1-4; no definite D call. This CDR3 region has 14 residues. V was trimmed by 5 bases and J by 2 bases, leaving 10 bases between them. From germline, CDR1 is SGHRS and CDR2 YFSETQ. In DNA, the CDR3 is TGCGCCAGCAGTAGAAGGGAGACTAATGAAAAACTGTTTTTT. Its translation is CASSRRETNEKLFF.